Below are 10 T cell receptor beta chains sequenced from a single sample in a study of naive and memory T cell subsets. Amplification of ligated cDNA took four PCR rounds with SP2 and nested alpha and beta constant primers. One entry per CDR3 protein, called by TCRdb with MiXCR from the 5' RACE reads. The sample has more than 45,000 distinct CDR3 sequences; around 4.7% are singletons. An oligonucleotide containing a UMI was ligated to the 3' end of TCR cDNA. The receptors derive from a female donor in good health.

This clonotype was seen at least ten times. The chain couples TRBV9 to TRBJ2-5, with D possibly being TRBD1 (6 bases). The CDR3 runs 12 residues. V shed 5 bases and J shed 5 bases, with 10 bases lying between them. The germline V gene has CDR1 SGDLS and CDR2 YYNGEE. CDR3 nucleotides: TGTGCCAGCAGTGCTAGGGGGGAGACCCAGTACTTC. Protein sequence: CASSARGETQYF.

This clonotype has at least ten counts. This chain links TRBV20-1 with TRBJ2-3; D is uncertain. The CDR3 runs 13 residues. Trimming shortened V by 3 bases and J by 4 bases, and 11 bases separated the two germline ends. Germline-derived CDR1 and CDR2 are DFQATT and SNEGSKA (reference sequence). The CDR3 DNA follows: TGCAGTGCTAGGTCTGGGAACCCAGATACGCAGTATTTT. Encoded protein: CSARSGNPDTQYF.

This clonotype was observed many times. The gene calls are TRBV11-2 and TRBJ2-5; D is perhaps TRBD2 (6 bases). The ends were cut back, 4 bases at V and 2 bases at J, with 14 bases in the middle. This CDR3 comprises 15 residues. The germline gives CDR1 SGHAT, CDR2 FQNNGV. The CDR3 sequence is CASSSVWGRQETQYF. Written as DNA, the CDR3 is TGTGCCAGCAGCTCGGTTTGGGGGAGGCAAGAGACCCAGTACTTC.

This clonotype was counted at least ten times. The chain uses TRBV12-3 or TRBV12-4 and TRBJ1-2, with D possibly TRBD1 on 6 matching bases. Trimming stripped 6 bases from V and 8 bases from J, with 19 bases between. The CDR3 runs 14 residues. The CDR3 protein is CASSVNPQGLGYTF. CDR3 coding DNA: TGTGCCAGCAGCGTAAACCCCCAGGGGCTCGGCTACACCTTC.

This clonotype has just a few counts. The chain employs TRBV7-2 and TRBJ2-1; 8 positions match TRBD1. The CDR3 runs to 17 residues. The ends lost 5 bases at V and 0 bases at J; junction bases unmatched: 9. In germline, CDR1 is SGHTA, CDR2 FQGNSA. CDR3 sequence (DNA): TGTGCCAGCAGCAAGAGGACAGGGCCCTTCTCCTACAATGAGCAGTTCTTC. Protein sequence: CASSKRTGPFSYNEQFF.

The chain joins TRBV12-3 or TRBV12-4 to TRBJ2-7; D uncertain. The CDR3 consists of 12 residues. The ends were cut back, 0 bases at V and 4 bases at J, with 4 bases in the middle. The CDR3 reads CASSLALYEQYF. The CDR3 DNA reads TGTGCCAGCAGTTTAGCGCTTTACGAGCAGTACTTC.

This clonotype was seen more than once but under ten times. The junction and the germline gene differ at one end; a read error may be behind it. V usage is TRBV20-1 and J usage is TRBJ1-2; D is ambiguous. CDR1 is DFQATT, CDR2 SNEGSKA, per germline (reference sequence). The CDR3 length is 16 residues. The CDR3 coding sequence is TGCAGTGCTAGAGATTATGGGGATTTAGGTCTCTATGGCGACACCTTC. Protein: CSARDYGDLGLYGDTF.

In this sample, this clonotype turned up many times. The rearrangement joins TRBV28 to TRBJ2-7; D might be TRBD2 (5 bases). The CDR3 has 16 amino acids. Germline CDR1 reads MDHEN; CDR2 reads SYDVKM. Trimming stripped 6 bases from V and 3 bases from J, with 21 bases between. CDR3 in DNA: TGTGCCAGCAGATTTGCAGACTTTGGGAGAATCTACGAGCAGTACTTC. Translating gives CASRFADFGRIYEQYF.

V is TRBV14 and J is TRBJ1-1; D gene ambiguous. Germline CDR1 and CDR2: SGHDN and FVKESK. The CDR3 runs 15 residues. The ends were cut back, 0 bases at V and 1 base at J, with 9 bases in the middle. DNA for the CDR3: TGTGCCAGCAGCCAAGATTTGTCAGCGAACACTGAAGCTTTCTTT. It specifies CASSQDLSANTEAFF. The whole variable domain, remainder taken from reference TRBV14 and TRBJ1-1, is EAGVTQFPSHSVIEKGQTVTLRCDPISGHDNLYWYRRVMGKEIKFLLHFVKESKQDESGMPNNRFLAERTGGTYSTLKVQPAELEDSGVYFCASSQDLSANTEAFFGQGTRLTVV.

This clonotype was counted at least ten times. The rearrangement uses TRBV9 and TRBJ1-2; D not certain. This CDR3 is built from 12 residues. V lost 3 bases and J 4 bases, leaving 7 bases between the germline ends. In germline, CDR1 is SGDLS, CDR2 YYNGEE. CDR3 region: CASSAQTYGYTF. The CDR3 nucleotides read TGTGCCAGCAGCGCCCAAACCTATGGCTACACCTTC. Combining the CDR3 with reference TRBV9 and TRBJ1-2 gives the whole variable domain DSGVTQTPKHLITATGQRVTLRCSPRSGDLSVYWYQQSLDQGLQFLIQYYNGEERAKGNILERFSAQQFPDLHSELNLSSLELGDSALYFCASSAQTYGYTFGSGTRLTVV.